A single T cell receptor (beta chain) is shown here with its context. Its antigen is currently unknown. This record comes from a study of Ad26.COV2.S vaccination and SARS-CoV-2 variants. Whole-study findings and limits: After vaccination, substantial breadth of spike-specific CD8+ and CD4+ responses was reported.

The V end lost 2 bases, the J end lost 3 bases, and 7 bases lay between the germline ends. This CDR3 comprises 13 residues. CDR1 is SNHLY, CDR2 FYNNEI, per germline. Described treatment: around 19 received Ad26.COV2.S at low or high dose, single or two shots; 5 received placebo; per-sample allocation not given. The samples date from day 63 after the first vaccine or placebo injection. Donation was by an adult aged 18-55 years who was in Boston. Data came from immunoSEQ multiplex PCR; TCRdb stores just in-frame clones and leaves some out. This repertoire shows 250,000 to 300,000 clones, more than 75% found once; its top ten account for 3% to 4%.

This specimen consisted of peripheral blood, obtained in a trial of Ad26.COV2.S vaccine versus placebo. This chain links TRBV2 with TRBJ1-2; no reliable D call. The receptor's source is a person aged 18 to 59 who received the Ad26.COV2.S COVID-19 vaccine or a placebo. The CDR3 loop reads CASSERSYYGYTF. CDR3 DNA sequence: TGTGCCAGCAGTGAAAGGTCGTACTATGGCTACACCTTC.